These 13 T cell receptor beta chains came from one sample sequenced in a study of T-cell reconstitution after alpha-beta-depleted transplantation in children. Unique molecular identifiers were incorporated into the prepared TCRbeta library. MiXCR was run by TCRdb on the PCR reads, yielding one entry per CDR3 protein. The table includes about 590,000 distinct CDR3 sequences, around 13% detected once. The sequencing used PBMCs, mostly from graft donor cells, collected 360 days after TCRalphabeta/CD19-depleted stem cell transplant. All receptors derive from a male patient younger than 18 who had a stem cell transplant for acute myeloid leukemia, so the T cells may come from the graft donor.

J is TRBJ1-6 and V is TRBV30; D not resolved. The CDR3 is 18 amino acids. Trimming stripped 0 bases from V and 6 bases from J, with 21 bases between. Per germline, CDR1 GTSNPN and CDR2 SVGIG (reference sequence). The CDR3 loop is CAWSVLAKPRPRNSPLHF. For the CDR3, the DNA is TGTGCCTGGAGTGTACTAGCGAAGCCGAGACCCCGTAATTCACCCCTCCACTTT.

This clonotype has more than one count but fewer than ten. The V and J genes are TRBV14 and TRBJ1-2, with unresolved D. V lost 4 bases, J lost 8 bases, and 14 bases lay in between. Germline loops: CDR1 SGHDN, CDR2 FVKESK. There are 13 residues in the CDR3. CDR3 nucleotide sequence: TGTGCCAGCAGCCCGTCGTTGTTTGGCGGCTACACCTTC. Its protein is CASSPSLFGGYTF. Full variable domain (remainder filled in from reference TRBV14 and TRBJ1-2): EAGVTQFPSHSVIEKGQTVTLRCDPISGHDNLYWYRRVMGKEIKFLLHFVKESKQDESGMPNNRFLAERTGGTYSTLKVQPAELEDSGVYFCASSPSLFGGYTFGSGTRLTVV.

The chain uses TRBV7-2 and TRBJ2-3; D remains ambiguous. This CDR3 region has 11 residues. Germline loops: CDR1 SGHTA, CDR2 FQGNSA. Trimming removed 5 bases at V and 4 bases at J, with 4 bases between. CDR3 loop: CASSTADTQYF. The CDR3 DNA reads TGTGCCAGCAGCACCGCAGATACGCAGTATTTT.

This clonotype showed up many times. The V call is TRBV12-3 or TRBV12-4, the J call TRBJ2-7; no definite D call. This CDR3 is built from 11 residues. The germline V and J ends were trimmed by 6 bases and 2 bases, with 5 bases remaining between them. CDR3 in amino acids: CASRSTYEQYF. CDR3 sequence (DNA): TGTGCCAGCAGGTCCACCTACGAGCAGTACTTC.

The sample holds a few counts of this clonotype. CDR3 sequence reads: CSARRGQGAFSGNTIYF. For the CDR3, the DNA is TGCAGTGCTAGACGTGGTCAGGGGGCATTTTCTGGAAACACCATATATTTT. The chain is built from TRBV20-1 and TRBJ1-3; 8 bases are a match to TRBD1. Germline values: CDR1 DFQATT, CDR2 SNEGSKA (reference sequence). This CDR3 spans 17 amino acids. Germline trimming cut 2 bases from V and 1 base from J; bases unmatched to any gene: 10.

The chain uses TRBV18 and TRBJ2-7; TRBD2 aligns across 13 bases. Trimming took 6 bases from V and 4 from J; bases not matched to a gene: 12. In germline, CDR1 is KGHSH, CDR2 LQKENI. This CDR3 has 17 residues. The CDR3 here is CASSTRLAGGMAYEQYF. DNA for the CDR3: TGTGCCAGCTCCACCCGACTAGCGGGAGGCATGGCATACGAGCAGTACTTC.

The chain carries TRBV25-1 and TRBJ1-4, with D possibly matching TRBD1 (6 bases). V lost 0 bases to trimming and J lost 2 bases, with 7 bases between them. The CDR3 contains 15 residues. Germline-derived CDR1 and CDR2 are MGHDK and SYGVNS. CDR3 sequence (DNA): TGTGCCAGCAGTGAATATCAGGGGACTAATGAAAAACTGTTTTTT. The encoded protein is CASSEYQGTNEKLFF.

This clonotype was seen a few times. The chain recombines TRBV5-1 with TRBJ1-2, with D tentatively TRBD1 (6 bases). Between the trimmed V and J ends, which lost 1 base and 3 bases, there was a span of 16 bases. The CDR3 has 16 amino acids. The germline V gene has CDR1 SGHRS and CDR2 YFSETQ. Here the CDR3 DNA reads TGCGCCAGCAGCTTGTCCGGGGGGGCTCCGGACTATGGCTACACCTTC. Protein product: CASSLSGGAPDYGYTF.

This clonotype has just a few counts. The rearrangement joins TRBV7-2 to TRBJ2-1; D uncertain. V was shortened by 0 bases and J by 5 bases, with 8 bases between the two germline ends. The germline CDR1 and CDR2 sequences are SGHTA and FQGNSA. This CDR3 is built from 14 residues. CDR3 in amino acids: CASSLAIRHNEQFF. CDR3 in DNA: TGTGCCAGCAGCTTAGCTATTCGACACAATGAGCAGTTCTTC.

Only a few counts were recorded for this clonotype. This chain connects TRBV9 to TRBJ2-4; D not resolved. V lost 1 base and J 8 bases, leaving 13 bases between the germline ends. Looked up from germline, CDR1 is SGDLS and CDR2 is YYNGEE. This CDR3 is 14 amino acids long. CDR3 in amino acids: CASSVLGGDDIQYF. As DNA, the CDR3 is TGTGCCAGCAGCGTACTGGGTGGCGACGACATTCAGTACTTC.

The rearrangement uses TRBV20-1 and TRBJ2-1; the match to TRBD2 covers 8 bases. Germline V CDR1 and CDR2: DFQATT, SNEGSKA (reference sequence). The CDR3 contains 16 residues. V shed 3 bases, J shed 4 bases, and the junction held 11 bases outside the gene matches. CDR3 sequence reads: CSARIISGEIYNEQFF. CDR3 nucleotide sequence: TGCAGTGCTAGGATCATTAGCGGGGAAATTTACAATGAGCAGTTCTTC.

The genes are TRBV28 and TRBJ2-1, with 7 positions matching TRBD1. This CDR3 is built from 14 residues. Unmatched junction bases numbered 6, after V lost 5 bases and J lost 5 bases. Germline V gene data show CDR1 as MDHEN and CDR2 as SYDVKM. The CDR3, as DNA: TGTGCCAGCAGTCTACAGGGGTTCGACAATGAGCAGTTCTTC. This gives the protein CASSLQGFDNEQFF.

The gene calls are TRBV20-1 and TRBJ2-7, with 11 bases fitting TRBD2. Germline CDR1 is DFQATT and CDR2 is SNEGSKA (reference sequence). J was trimmed by 3 bases and V by 3 bases; bases with no gene match: 13. The CDR3 has 17 amino acids. The CDR3 nucleotides read TGCAGTGCTAGCAAGCCGACAACGGGGACTAGCGGCTACGAGCAGTACTTC. Encoded protein: CSASKPTTGTSGYEQYF.